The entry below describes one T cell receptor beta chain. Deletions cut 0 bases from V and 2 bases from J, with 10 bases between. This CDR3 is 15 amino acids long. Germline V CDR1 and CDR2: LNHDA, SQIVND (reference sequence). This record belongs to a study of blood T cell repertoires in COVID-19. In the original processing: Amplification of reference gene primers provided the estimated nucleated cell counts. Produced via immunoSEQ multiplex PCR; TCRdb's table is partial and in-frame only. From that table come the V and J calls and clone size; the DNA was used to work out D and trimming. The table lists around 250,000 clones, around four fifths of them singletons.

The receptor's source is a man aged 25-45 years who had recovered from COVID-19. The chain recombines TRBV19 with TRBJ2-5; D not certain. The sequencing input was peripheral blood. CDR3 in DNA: TGTGCCAGTAGTATAGATCCCTTCAGACAAGAGACCCAGTACTTC. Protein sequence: CASSIDPFRQETQYF.